This T cell receptor (beta chain) emerged from a study of blood T cells in healthy people across ages. Points from the study as a whole: Long-lived donors exceeded aged donors in naive CD4+ cells and diversity.

This clonotype has just a few counts. Its matching antigen is unknown. Germline assignment: CDR1 SGHVS and CDR2 FNYEAQ. With V trimmed by 3 bases and J by 6 bases, 2 bases remained unmatched. The CDR3 loop spans 15 amino acids. The use of a sample-barcoded 5' primer and a J-beta primer mix characterized a second PCR of about 7 to 12 cycles. Using its own MiXCR run on the 5' RACE reads, TCRdb lists one record per CDR3 protein. The sample lists about 720,000 distinct CDR3 sequences, around 25% seen once, with 3% to 4% in the top ten. The same sample was also studied in work on T cells of mothers and their children.

Sequenced sample: blood. This TCR came from a boy aged 5-17 years in good health. The chain is built from TRBV7-6 and TRBJ2-5, with 15 bases fitting TRBD2. The CDR3 nucleotides are TGTGCCAGCAGCTTGGGACTAGCGGGGGGACAGACCCAGTACTTC. Translating it yields CASSLGLAGGQTQYF.